The 17 T cell receptor beta chains reported below all come from one sample, sequenced in a study of CD8+CD57+ T cells in acquired aplastic anemia. Flow cytometry had shown expanded CD8+CD57+ cells in the patients chosen for sequencing. Genomic DNA provided the template from which TCR beta VDJ and CDR3 profiles were obtained. A single record per CDR3 protein comes from TCRdb applying MiXCR to the reads. This table has about 200,000 distinct CDR3 sequences, around 49% appearing once. Sequenced input: sorted CD4+, CD8+, or CD8+CD57+ T cells (not recorded which) from PBMCs. The receptor source for this set is a human donor with aplastic anemia.

The chain links TRBV10-1 to TRBJ2-7; no definite D call. The V gene's germline CDR1 is WNHNN and CDR2 SYGVQD (reference sequence). V was shortened by 6 bases and J by 3 bases, with 15 bases between the two germline ends. The CDR3 has 14 amino acids. The CDR3 DNA reads TGCGCCAGCAGGGGCCACTCCCAGATCTACGAGCAGTACTTC. Protein: CASRGHSQIYEQYF.

The chain is built from TRBV12-3 or TRBV12-4 and TRBJ1-1; the match to TRBD1 covers 7 bases. Trimming at V came to 3 bases and at J to 4 bases, leaving 5 bases not matched to a gene. CDR3 size: 14 residues. In DNA, the CDR3 is TGTGCCAGCAGTTTCCAGGGGGATGGCACTGAAGCTTTCTTT. Protein: CASSFQGDGTEAFF.

V is TRBV5-1 and J is TRBJ2-3; no definite D call. In germline, CDR1 is SGHRS, CDR2 YFSETQ. The CDR3 runs to 15 residues. The V end was cut by 1 base, the J end by 1 base, with 10 bases between. As DNA, the CDR3 is TGCGCCAGCAGCTTGATGACTGGAGGCACAGATACGCAGTATTTT. It specifies CASSLMTGGTDTQYF.

The J gene is TRBJ2-4, the V gene TRBV20-1, with D maybe TRBD1 (6 bases). With 0 bases removed from V and 1 base from J, the gap between germline ends came to 10 bases. Germline V CDR1 and CDR2: DFQATT, SNEGSKA (reference sequence). This CDR3 has 15 amino acids. CDR3 in amino acids: CSARDGDRAKNIQYF. The CDR3 nucleotides are TGCAGTGCTAGAGACGGCGACAGGGCCAAAAACATTCAGTACTTC.

The V and J genes are TRBV7-9 and TRBJ2-7; D is unresolved. The CDR3 extends over 14 amino acids. Germline V gene data show CDR1 as SEHNR and CDR2 as FQNEAQ (reference sequence). V was shortened by 5 bases and J by 3 bases, with 14 bases between the two germline ends. In nucleotides, the CDR3 is TGTGCCAGCAGCATTTCAGGTAGTGGCTACGAGCAGTACTTC. Protein: CASSISGSGYEQYF.

This clonotype was seen just once. The junction does not match germline at one end; this may be a read error. This rearrangement joins TRBV5-4 to TRBJ1-2; no clear D. Looked up from germline, CDR1 is SGHNT and CDR2 is YYREEE (reference sequence). The CDR3 has 16 residues. The CDR3 region has the DNA TGTGCCAGCAGCTCAAAATCCGGGATCATTAACCATGGCTACACCTTC. It is translated as CASSSKSGIINHGYTF.

Notes on this clonotype: This may be a read error: a much more frequent sequence differs by one nucleotide. The chain links TRBV6-1 to TRBJ1-5; D remains unclear. Germline V gives CDR1 MNHNS, CDR2 SASEGT. The CDR3 extends over 15 amino acids. This CDR3 reads CTSKANLNSNQPQHF. CDR3 coding DNA: TGTACCAGCAAGGCCAACCTAAATAGCAATCAGCCCCAGCATTTT.

On this clonotype itself: One end of the junction is discordant with germline, which a read error may explain. The rearrangement joins TRBV10-2 to TRBJ1-5; no clear D gene. The germline CDR1 and CDR2 sequences are WSHSY and SAAADI. CDR3 length equals 12 residues. CDR3 amino acids: CASRGNNQPQHF. The CDR3 nucleotides are TGTGCCAGCAGAGGAAACAATCAGCCCCAGCATTTT.

Notes on this clonotype: A much larger clone lies one base from this, so it may be a read error. The rearrangement joins TRBV24-1 to TRBJ2-3; TRBD1 matches at 7 bases. Germline CDR1 KGHDR, CDR2 SFDVKD. The CDR3 runs to 17 residues. The CDR3 bases are TGTGCCTCCAGTCGAAGGGGGCCTGAAGTTCTCGCAGATACGCAGTATTTT. Translated: CASSRRGPEVLADTQYF.

CDR3 sequence reads: CASSDQTGVLVGDTEAFF. CDR3 nucleotide sequence: TGTGCCAGCAGTGACCAGACAGGGGTTTTGGTAGGGGACACTGAAGCTTTCTTT. V gene TRBV25-1 combines with J gene TRBJ1-1; 8 bases map to TRBD1. V trimming: 3 bases; J trimming: 3 bases; junction bases outside the gene matches: 15. The CDR3 extends over 18 amino acids. The V gene's germline CDR1 is MGHDK and CDR2 SYGVNS.

Remarks on this clonotype: Germline and junction disagree at one end, which may indicate a read error. This chain uses TRBV7-7 with TRBJ2-5, with 16 bases fitting TRBD2. CDR3 length: 15 amino acids. Per the germline V gene, CDR1 is SSHAT and CDR2 is FNYEAQ (reference sequence). The CDR3 DNA sequence: TGTGCTAGCAGCCGGGGACTAGCGGGGGGGGAGACCCAGTACTTC. This translates into CASSRGLAGGETQYF.

The sample holds a few counts of this clonotype. This rearrangement joins TRBV3-1 to TRBJ1-5, with D possibly TRBD1 on 5 matching bases. V lost 4 bases and J lost 8, with 15 bases in between. The CDR3 sequence is 14 residues long. Germline CDR1 reads LGHDT; CDR2 reads YNNKEL (reference sequence). The CDR3 reads CASSPQGTNEPQHF. The CDR3, as DNA: TGTGCCAGCAGCCCCCAGGGCACGAATGAGCCCCAGCATTTT.

This rearrangement joins TRBV4-1 to TRBJ2-5, with 9 positions matching TRBD2. The CDR3 length is 15 residues. V was pared by 0 bases and J by 5 bases, with 4 bases of the junction left unmatched. CDR1 and CDR2 (germline): MGHRA, YSYEKL. CDR3 amino acids: CASSQERGGVETQYF. Here the CDR3 DNA reads TGCGCCAGCAGCCAAGAGCGGGGGGGCGTGGAGACCCAGTACTTC.

This clonotype was picked up a small number of times. The CDR3 carries no conserved terminal phenylalanine or tryptophan, so it likely arises from a read error. The J gene is TRBJ2-7, the V gene TRBV20-1, with 9 bases fitting TRBD1. The CDR3 has 17 residues. Germline CDR1 DFQATT, CDR2 SNEGSKA (reference sequence). V gave up 0 bases and J gave up 6 bases; unmatched junction bases: 15. CDR3 amino acids: CSARDRDRASSLSEQYL. CDR3 in DNA: TGCAGTGCTAGAGATAGGGACAGGGCTTCTAGTCTCTCCGAGCAGTACCTC.

The sample holds a few counts of this clonotype. The CDR3 loop is CASSQQGNQPQHF. CDR3 coding DNA: TGTGCCAGTAGTCAACAGGGCAATCAGCCCCAGCATTTT. This rearrangement joins TRBV19 to TRBJ1-5, with D possibly matching TRBD1 (5 bases). The CDR3 is 13 residues long. The V end was cut by 5 bases, the J end by 2 bases, with 7 bases between. In germline, CDR1 is LNHDA, CDR2 SQIVND (reference sequence).

The chain uses TRBV19 and TRBJ1-5; 8 positions match TRBD1. Unmatched junction bases numbered 11, after V lost 4 bases and J lost 6 bases. CDR3 size: 16 residues. CDR1 and CDR2 (germline): LNHDA, SQIVND (reference sequence). The CDR3 spells CASSTRQGPLTQPQHF. The CDR3 DNA follows: TGTGCCAGTAGTACGCGACAGGGGCCTTTGACTCAGCCCCAGCATTTT.

The V call is TRBV19, the J call TRBJ2-6, with D perhaps TRBD2 (6 bases). V was trimmed by 11 bases and J by 2 bases, leaving 10 bases between them. This CDR3 region has 13 residues. Germline assignment: CDR1 LNHDA and CDR2 SQIVND (reference sequence). The CDR3 sequence is CASREAGANVLTF. The CDR3 DNA reads as TGTGCCTCCAGGGAGGCTGGGGCCAACGTCCTGACTTTC.